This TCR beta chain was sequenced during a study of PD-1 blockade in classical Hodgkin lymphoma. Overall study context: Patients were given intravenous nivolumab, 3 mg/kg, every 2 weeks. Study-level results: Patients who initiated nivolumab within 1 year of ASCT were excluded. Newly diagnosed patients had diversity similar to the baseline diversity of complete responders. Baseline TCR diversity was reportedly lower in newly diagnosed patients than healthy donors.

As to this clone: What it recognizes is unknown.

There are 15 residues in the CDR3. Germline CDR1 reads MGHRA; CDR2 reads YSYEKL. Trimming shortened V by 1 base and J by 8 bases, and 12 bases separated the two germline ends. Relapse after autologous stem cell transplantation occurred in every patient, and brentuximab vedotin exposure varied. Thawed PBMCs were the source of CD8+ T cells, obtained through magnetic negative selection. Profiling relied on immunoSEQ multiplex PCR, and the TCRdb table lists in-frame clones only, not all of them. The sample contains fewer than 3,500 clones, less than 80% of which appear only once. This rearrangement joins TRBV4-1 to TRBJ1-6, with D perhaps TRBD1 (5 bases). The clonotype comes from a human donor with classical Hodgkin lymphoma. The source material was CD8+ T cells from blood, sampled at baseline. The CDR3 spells CASSQAGGGDSPLHF. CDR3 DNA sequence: TGCGCCAGCAGCCAAGCGGGCGGGGGGGATTCACCCCTCCACTTT.